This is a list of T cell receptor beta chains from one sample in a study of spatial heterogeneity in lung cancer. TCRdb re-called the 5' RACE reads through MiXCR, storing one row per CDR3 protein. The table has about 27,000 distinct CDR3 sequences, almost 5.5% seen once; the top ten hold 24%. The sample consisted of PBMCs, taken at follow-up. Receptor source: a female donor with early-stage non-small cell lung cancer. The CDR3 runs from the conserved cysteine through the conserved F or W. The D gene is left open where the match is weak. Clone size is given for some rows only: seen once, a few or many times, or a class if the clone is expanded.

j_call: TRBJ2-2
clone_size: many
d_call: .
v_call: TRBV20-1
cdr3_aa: CSARERTYTGELFF
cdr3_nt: TGCAGTGCTAGAGAGCGGACCTACACCGGGGAGCTGTTTTTT

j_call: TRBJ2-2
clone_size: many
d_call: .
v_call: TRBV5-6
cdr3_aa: CASSLTGEDTGELFF
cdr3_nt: TGTGCCAGCAGCTTGACAGGGGAGGACACCGGGGAGCTGTTTTTT

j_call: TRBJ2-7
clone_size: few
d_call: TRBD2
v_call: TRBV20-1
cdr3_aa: CSASEPSGTYSEQYF
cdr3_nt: TGCAGTGCCTCAGAACCTAGCGGGACCTACAGCGAGCAGTACTTC

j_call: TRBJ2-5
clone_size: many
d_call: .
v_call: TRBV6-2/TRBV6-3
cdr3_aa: CASKDFQETQYF
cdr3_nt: TGTGCCAGCAAGGACTTCCAAGAGACCCAGTACTTC

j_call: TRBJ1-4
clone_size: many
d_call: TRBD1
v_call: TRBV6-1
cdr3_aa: CASRQGTNEKLFF
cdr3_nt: TGTGCCAGCAGACAGGGGACTAATGAAAAACTGTTTTTT

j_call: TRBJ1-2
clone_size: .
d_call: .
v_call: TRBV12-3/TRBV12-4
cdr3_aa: CASSSGSNYGYTF
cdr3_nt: TGTGCCAGCAGCTCCGGCAGTAACTATGGCTACACCTTC

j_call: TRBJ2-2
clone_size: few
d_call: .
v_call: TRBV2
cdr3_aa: CASRDDTGELFF
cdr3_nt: TGTGCCAGCAGGGACGACACCGGGGAGCTGTTTTTT

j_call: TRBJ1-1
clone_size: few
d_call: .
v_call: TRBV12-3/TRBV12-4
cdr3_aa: CASSLSARGEAFF
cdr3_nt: TGTGCCAGCAGTTTATCGGCACGAGGTGAAGCTTTCTTT

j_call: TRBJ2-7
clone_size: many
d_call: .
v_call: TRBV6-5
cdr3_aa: CASSYSGRRYF
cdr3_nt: TGTGCCAGCAGTTACTCGGGCAGGAGGTACTTC

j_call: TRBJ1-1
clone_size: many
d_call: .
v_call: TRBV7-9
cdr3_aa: CASSLPGGLGGTEAFF
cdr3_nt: TGTGCCAGCAGCCTCCCGGGGGGCCTGGGGGGCACTGAAGCTTTCTTT

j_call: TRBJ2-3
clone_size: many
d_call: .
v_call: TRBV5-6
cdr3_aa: CASSLGGRHTDTQYF
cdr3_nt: TGTGCCAGCAGCTTAGGAGGGCGGCACACAGATACGCAGTATTTT

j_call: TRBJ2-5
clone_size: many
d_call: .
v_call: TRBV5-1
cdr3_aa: CASSAATVSLYQETQYF
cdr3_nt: TGCGCCAGCAGCGCCGCGACAGTCTCATTGTACCAAGAGACCCAGTACTTC

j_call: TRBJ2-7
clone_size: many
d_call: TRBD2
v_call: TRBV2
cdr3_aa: CASSLQVGGYEQYF
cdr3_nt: TGTGCCAGCAGCTTACAGGTCGGGGGGTACGAGCAGTACTTC

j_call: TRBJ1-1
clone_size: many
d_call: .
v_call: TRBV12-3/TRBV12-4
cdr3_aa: CASSLRQGGDTEAFF
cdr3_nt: TGTGCCAGCAGTTTGCGGCAGGGCGGAGACACTGAAGCTTTCTTT

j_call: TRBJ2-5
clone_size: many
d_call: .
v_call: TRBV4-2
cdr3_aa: CASSQGDRDLGETQYF
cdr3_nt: TGTGCCAGCAGCCAAGGGGACCGAGATCTTGGGGAGACCCAGTACTTC

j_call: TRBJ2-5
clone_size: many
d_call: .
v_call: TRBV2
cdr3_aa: CASDNGEETQYF
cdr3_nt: TGTGCCAGCGATAACGGGGAGGAGACCCAGTACTTC

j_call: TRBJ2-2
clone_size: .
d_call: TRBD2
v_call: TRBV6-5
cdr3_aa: CASSYSSSGTNTGELFF
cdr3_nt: TGTGCCAGCAGTTACTCTTCTAGCGGGACGAACACCGGGGAGCTGTTTTTT

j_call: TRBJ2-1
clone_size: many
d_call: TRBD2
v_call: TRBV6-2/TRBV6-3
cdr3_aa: CASSPPGRIREQFF
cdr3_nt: TGTGCCAGCAGCCCCCCCGGGAGGATTCGTGAGCAGTTCTTC

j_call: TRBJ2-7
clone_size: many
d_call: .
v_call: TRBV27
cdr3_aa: CASSSPPAEQYF
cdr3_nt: TGTGCCAGCAGTTCCCCTCCGGCCGAGCAGTACTTC

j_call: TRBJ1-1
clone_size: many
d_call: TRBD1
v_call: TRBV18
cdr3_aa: CASSPTGEGYTEAFF
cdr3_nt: TGTGCCAGCTCACCTACAGGGGAAGGGTACACTGAAGCTTTCTTT

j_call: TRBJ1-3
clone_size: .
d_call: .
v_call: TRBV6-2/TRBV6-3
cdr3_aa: CASSYNSFSGNTIYF
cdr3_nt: TGTGCCAGCAGTTACAACAGTTTCTCTGGAAACACCATATATTTT

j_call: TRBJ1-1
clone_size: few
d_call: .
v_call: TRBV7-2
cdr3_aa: CASSLSPFAEAFF
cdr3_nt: TGTGCCAGCAGCTTAAGTCCCTTCGCTGAAGCTTTCTTT

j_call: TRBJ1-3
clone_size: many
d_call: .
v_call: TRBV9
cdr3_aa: CASSVGGGGSGNTIYF
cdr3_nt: TGTGCCAGCAGCGTAGGCGGCGGGGGCTCTGGAAACACCATATATTTT

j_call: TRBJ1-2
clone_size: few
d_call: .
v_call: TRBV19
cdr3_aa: CASSMASNYGYTF
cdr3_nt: TGTGCCAGTAGTATGGCTTCTAACTATGGCTACACCTTC

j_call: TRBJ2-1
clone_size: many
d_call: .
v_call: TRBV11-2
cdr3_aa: CASSPRHYNEQFF
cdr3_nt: TGTGCCAGCAGCCCACGTCACTACAATGAGCAGTTCTTC

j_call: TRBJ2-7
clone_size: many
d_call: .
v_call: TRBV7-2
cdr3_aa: CASSSPGFLYEQYF
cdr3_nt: TGTGCCAGCAGCTCTCCGGGATTCCTCTACGAGCAGTACTTC

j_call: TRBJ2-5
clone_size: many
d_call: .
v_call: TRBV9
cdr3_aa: CASSDRDSSRRTQYF
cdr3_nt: TGTGCCAGCAGCGACCGGGACTCATCCCGGCGGACCCAGTACTTC

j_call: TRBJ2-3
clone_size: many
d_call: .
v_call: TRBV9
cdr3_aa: CASSLQGALSTDTQYF
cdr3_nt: TGTGCCAGCAGCCTTCAAGGGGCCCTTAGCACAGATACGCAGTATTTT

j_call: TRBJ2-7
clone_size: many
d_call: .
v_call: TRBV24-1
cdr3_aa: CAANRVPSKCYEQYF
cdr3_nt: TGTGCCGCAAATCGAGTCCCTTCAAAATGCTACGAGCAGTACTTC

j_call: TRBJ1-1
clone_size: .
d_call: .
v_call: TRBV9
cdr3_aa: CASSPRRSGGEAFF
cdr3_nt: TGTGCCAGCAGCCCCCGAAGATCGGGGGGCGAAGCTTTCTTT

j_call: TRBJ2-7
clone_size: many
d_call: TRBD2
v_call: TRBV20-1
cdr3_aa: CSARGPSGGAYEQYF
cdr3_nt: TGCAGTGCTAGGGGCCCTAGCGGGGGGGCGTACGAGCAGTACTTC

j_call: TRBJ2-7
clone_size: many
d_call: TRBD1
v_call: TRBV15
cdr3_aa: CATRQGYSAYEQYF
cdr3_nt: TGTGCCACTCGACAGGGGTATAGCGCCTACGAGCAGTACTTC

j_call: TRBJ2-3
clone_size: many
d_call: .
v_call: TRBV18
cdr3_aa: CASSRRGPGTDTQYF
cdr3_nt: TGTGCCAGCTCAAGGCGGGGGCCCGGCACAGATACGCAGTATTTT

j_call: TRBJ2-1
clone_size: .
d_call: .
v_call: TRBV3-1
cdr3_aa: CASSRVSGQGGNEQFF
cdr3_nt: .

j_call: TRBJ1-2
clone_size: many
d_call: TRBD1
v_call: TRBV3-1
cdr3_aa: CASSQDLFRGANYGYTF
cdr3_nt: TGTGCCAGCAGCCAAGATCTGTTCAGGGGGGCAAACTATGGCTACACCTTC

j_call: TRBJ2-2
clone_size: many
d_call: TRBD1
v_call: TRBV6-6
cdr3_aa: CASSQTGDTGELFF
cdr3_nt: TGTGCCAGCAGTCAGACAGGGGACACCGGGGAGCTGTTTTTT

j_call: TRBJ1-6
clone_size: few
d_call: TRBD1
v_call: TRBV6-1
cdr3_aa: CASSELDRGNSPLHF
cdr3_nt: TGTGCCAGCAGTGAGTTGGACAGGGGAAATTCACCCCTCCACTTT

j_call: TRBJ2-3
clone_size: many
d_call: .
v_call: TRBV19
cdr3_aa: CASSISGVDTQYF
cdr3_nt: TGTGCCAGTAGTATATCGGGGGTAGATACGCAGTATTTT

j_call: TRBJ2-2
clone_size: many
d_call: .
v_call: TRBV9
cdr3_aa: CASSLSPSGLTGELFF
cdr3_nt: TGTGCCAGCAGCCTGAGTCCATCAGGGTTAACCGGGGAGCTGTTTTTT

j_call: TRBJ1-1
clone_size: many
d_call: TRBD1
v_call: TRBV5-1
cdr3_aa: CASTPRGLPNTEAFF
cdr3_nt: TGCGCCAGCACCCCCAGGGGGCTTCCTAACACTGAAGCTTTCTTT

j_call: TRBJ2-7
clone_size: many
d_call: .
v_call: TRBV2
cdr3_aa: CASTPLRDEQYF
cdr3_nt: TGTGCCAGCACCCCTCTTAGAGACGAGCAGTACTTC